This T cell receptor (beta chain) is drawn from a study of blood T cell repertoires in COVID-19. Looking at the study overall: T cells, B-cell-depleted T cells, or PBMCs provided the cDNA or gDNA that served as material.

This CDR3 region has 12 residues. With 4 bases removed from V and 5 bases from J, the gap between germline ends came to 7 bases. In the study's own analysis: Researchers report that nucleated cell counts were estimated from reference gene primer amplification. Assay: immunoSEQ multiplex PCR; the TCRdb copy retains only in-frame clones and omits some. The DNA gave D and trimming, while V, J and clone size come from that table. The sample holds 250,000 or so clones, approximately 86% seen once. This clone occurred a few times. This chain uses TRBV23-1 with TRBJ2-3; D is perhaps TRBD1 (5 bases). TRBV23-1 is an ORF, and what it does is uncertain. The specimen sequenced was peripheral blood. The source is a woman aged 60-75 years with active or convalescent COVID-19. CDR3 bases: TGCGCCAGCAGTCTTAGGGGAGATACGCAGTATTTT. This translates into CASSLRGDTQYF.